This record concerns one T cell receptor (beta chain) sequence. The specificity of this receptor is unknown. Per-nucleotide qualities are absent, and no much larger clonotype sits a single base away. This sample was taken from a study of early T cells in non-severe SARS-CoV-2 infection (dated by TCRdb to the early 2020s). Study-level background: Because TCR sequencing relied on bulk RNA taken from unsorted whole blood, pairing of alpha and beta chains was not possible.

The paper's findings and limits, for the study overall: VDJdb matching was skewed toward anti-spike CD8 responses, so virus-specific expansions were likely underestimated and private and CD4 specificities were missed.

A case-control design nested within a healthcare worker cohort in London, UK, was used, with weekly nasopharyngeal swab PCR tests and blood sampling performed. Healthcare workers were recruited between 23 and 31 March 2020, during the week of the UK lockdown, and were followed weekly for up to roughly 15 weeks. Reading from cysteine to phenylalanine, the CDR3 counts 14 amino acids. Only the CDR3 DNA stays, 42 bases, in frame from base 1. Reading the germline V gene gives CDR1 SGHTA and CDR2 FQGNSA. Trimming takes 5 bases off V and 12 bases off J; junction bases not matched to a gene: 11. The library was made by 5' RACE. TCRdb shows the sequencer as NextSeq 500. Unique molecular identifiers were attached to individual cDNA molecules in the TCR library protocol so that sequencing error and PCR bias could be corrected. Sequencing covered both TCR alpha and beta chains, and within each sample the abundances of alpha and beta sequences were tightly co-correlated. On the authors' methods: Decombinator V4 was used to annotate the V gene, J gene and CDR3 of the TCR sequences. Expanded TCRs were defined as changing significantly between any two time points under a Poisson model with p below 0.0001. TCR abundances were normalised to the total number of TCRs sequenced in each sample and reported as counts per million. TRAV1-2 paired with TRAJ12, TRAJ20 or TRAJ33 defined MAIT TCRs, while TRAV10 paired with TRAJ18 defined iNKT TCRs. A search of VDJdb, accessed on 1 November 2021, was run for TCRs annotated to CMV, EBV and SARS-CoV-2, with TCRs annotated for multiple antigens excluded. TCRdb applied fastp at Q25 and MiXCR to the public reads, then kept only in-frame beta chains. Rows merge per CDR3 protein into single entries with the most common DNA and genes. TCRdb assigned the V and J calls; the authors' analysis was not used. The sample table lists 45,000 to 75,000 distinct CDR3 sequences, 8% to 9% of them with a count of one. Roughly 15% of the sample comes from the top ten.

The sequence was obtained from an adult who was a healthcare worker with PCR-confirmed SARS-CoV-2 infection or an uninfected control (not recorded which). Rearrangement joined TRBV7-2 to TRBJ2-7; TRBD2 lines up with 12 middle nucleotides. Sequencing was carried out using whole blood. The DNA sequence is as follows: TGTGCCAGCAGCACGGGACTAGCGGGCTCCCGCCCGTACTTC. Translated, this is CASSTGLAGSRPYF. Full variable domain (CDR3 extended with the reference TRBV7-2 and TRBJ2-7 proteins): GAGVSQSPSNKVTEKGKDVELRCDPISGHTALYWYRQSLGQGLEFLIYFQGNSAPDKSGLPSDRFSAERTGGSVSTLTIQRTQQEDSAVYLCASSTGLAGSRPYFGPGTRLTVT.